Listed here are 32 T cell receptor beta chains from one sample, sequenced in a study of blood T cell repertoires in COVID-19. Assay used: immunoSEQ multiplex PCR; TCRdb lists only in-frame clones, some missing. The data hold some 100,000 clones, with approximately 91% observed a single time. Sequences were obtained from peripheral blood. The source is a woman aged 60-70 years with acute or convalescent COVID-19.

The chain uses TRBV5-4 and TRBJ2-5, with 7 bases fitting TRBD1. The CDR3 is 14 residues long. Germline-derived CDR1 and CDR2 are SGHNT and YYREEE (reference sequence). Unmatched junction bases numbered 3, after V lost 1 base and J lost 3 bases. The CDR3 loop reads CASSLTGTEETQYF. The CDR3 coding sequence is TGTGCCAGCAGCTTGACAGGGACAGAAGAGACCCAGTACTTC.

Only a few counts were recorded for this clone. CDR3 residues: CAISGDSQVQPQHF. In DNA form, the CDR3 reads TGTGCCATCAGTGGGGACTCACAGGTTCAGCCCCAGCATTTT. This chain uses TRBV10-3 with TRBJ1-5, with D possibly TRBD1 on 5 matching bases. Germline V gene data show CDR1 as ENHRY and CDR2 as SYGVKD. This CDR3 region has 14 residues. Trimming took 4 bases from V and 6 from J, leaving 13 bases between them.

This chain links TRBV7-2 with TRBJ1-6; TRBD1 might be the D (6 bases). V lost 7 bases to trimming and J lost 4 bases, with 20 bases between them. This CDR3 has 17 residues. CDR1 is SGHTA, CDR2 FQGNSA, per germline. The CDR3 DNA is TGTGCCAGCAACACGGCGGGGGCCCTTGATTATAATTCACCCCTCCACTTT. Translating gives CASNTAGALDYNSPLHF.

The V call is TRBV16, the J call TRBJ2-7; 7 positions agree with TRBD1. The CDR3 spans 13 residues. Germline CDR1 and CDR2: KGHSY and FQNENV. The J segment lost 6 bases and the V segment lost 5 bases, leaving 7 bases of the junction unmatched. CDR3 in amino acids: CASSGTGVGEQYF. CDR3 DNA sequence: TGTGCCAGCAGCGGAACAGGGGTTGGCGAGCAGTACTTC.

V and J are TRBV30 and TRBJ1-1; D is unclear. Germline CDR1 and CDR2: GTSNPN and SVGIG (reference sequence). The CDR3 sequence is 13 residues long. Trimming took off 1 base at V and 4 bases at J, with 10 bases between the two ends. CDR3 nucleotide sequence: TGTGCCTGGAGTGCCCTTGGCCGCACTGAAGCTTTCTTT. Amino acids: CAWSALGRTEAFF.

This sequence joins TRBV29-1 and TRBJ2-1; TRBD2 matches 8 bases. With 6 bases clipped from V and 3 bases from J, the junction kept 1 base outside the gene matches. CDR3 length: 12 amino acids. The germline gives CDR1 SQVTM, CDR2 ANQGSEA. Here the CDR3 reads CSVAGDYNEQFF. CDR3 nucleotides: TGCAGCGTAGCGGGAGACTACAATGAGCAGTTCTTC.

The chain is built from TRBV6-5 and TRBJ2-7, with TRBD2 as a possible D gene (5 bases). Trimming took off 6 bases at V and 7 bases at J, with 13 bases between the two ends. The germline V gene encodes CDR1 MNHEY and CDR2 SVGAGI. The CDR3 spans 12 residues. The CDR3 spells CASSDGTGEQYV. The CDR3 bases are TGTGCCAGCAGCGACGGAACGGGAGAGCAGTACGTC.

The chain employs TRBV28 and TRBJ1-2, with 9 positions matching TRBD1. The CDR3 consists of 17 residues. Germline V gene lookup returns CDR1 MDHEN and CDR2 SYDVKM. Trimming at V came to 4 bases and at J to 4 bases, leaving 13 bases not matched to a gene. The CDR3 reads CASSSYRGRPSSYGYTF. CDR3 sequence (DNA): TGTGCCAGCAGTTCGTACAGGGGGCGACCTTCCAGCTATGGCTACACCTTC.

The rearrangement joins TRBV3-1 (or the pseudogene TRBV3-2) to TRBJ1-1; D perhaps matches TRBD1 (6 bases). This CDR3 is 14 amino acids long. Germline loops: CDR1 LGHDT, CDR2 YNNKEL (reference sequence). Trimming stripped 2 bases from V and 5 bases from J, with 12 bases between. CDR3 in amino acids: CASSQSGDITEAFF. The CDR3 nucleotides are TGTGCCAGCAGCCAAAGTGGGGACATAACTGAAGCTTTCTTT.

The chain recombines TRBV5-4 with TRBJ2-2; TRBD2 agrees at 7 bases. The germline gives CDR1 SGHNT, CDR2 YYREEE (reference sequence). The length of the CDR3 is 13 residues. J lost 11 bases, V lost 5 bases, and 9 bases had no gene match. As DNA, the CDR3 is TGTGCCAGCAGGGCCCGGGGGGACGAAGAGCTGTTTTTT. Translation: CASRARGDEELFF.

This rearrangement joins TRBV11-2 to TRBJ2-1; D ambiguous. The V gene lost 6 bases and the J gene lost 4 bases, with 10 bases spanning the gap. CDR1 and CDR2 from the germline V gene are SGHAT and FQNNGV. The CDR3 consists of 13 residues. The CDR3 region is CASSLSRYNEQFF. CDR3 nucleotide sequence: TGTGCCAGCAGTCTAAGTCGATACAATGAGCAGTTCTTC.

This clone was detected a few times. The rearrangement uses TRBV6-6 and TRBJ1-1; tentative D call: TRBD1 (6 bases). The CDR3 runs to 20 residues. Germline CDR1 reads MNHNY; CDR2 reads SVGAGI (reference sequence). Trimming removed 5 bases from V and 6 bases from J, with 34 bases in between. CDR3 protein: CASSLRGNYGALGNLAEAFF. The CDR3 nucleotides read TGTGCCAGCAGTCTGAGGGGGAACTACGGGGCGCTGGGGAACCTCGCTGAAGCTTTCTTT.

This chain uses TRBV3-1 (or the pseudogene TRBV3-2) with TRBJ2-1; 10 nucleotides match TRBD2. The CDR3 spans 18 residues. The V segment lost 1 base and the J segment 6 bases; nucleotides outside the gene matches: 12. Per the germline V gene, CDR1 is LGHDT and CDR2 is YNNKEL (reference sequence). CDR3 bases: TGTGCCAGCAGCCAAGGAAGGCTAGGGACTAGCGAGGGCAATGAGCAGTTCTTC. It specifies CASSQGRLGTSEGNEQFF.

V is TRBV25-1 and J is TRBJ2-7, with 8 bases matching TRBD1. The CDR3 is 13 residues long. J lost 6 bases, V lost 9 bases, and 10 bases had no gene match. Germline assignment: CDR1 MGHDK and CDR2 SYGVNS. CDR3 in DNA: TGTGCCAGAAGGACAGGGAATAACGGCGAGCAGTACGTC. The encoded protein is CARRTGNNGEQYV.

The chain links TRBV7-9 to TRBJ2-1, with a possible D match to TRBD2 (6 bases). V lost 5 bases, J lost 5 bases, and 19 bases lay in between. The germline V gene encodes CDR1 SEHNR and CDR2 FQNEAQ (reference sequence). The CDR3 sequence is 16 residues long. CDR3 DNA: TGTGCCAGCAGCACTCCGGAGAGTGGACTAAACAATGAGCAGTTCTTC. Its protein product is CASSTPESGLNNEQFF. Looking up the rest from reference TRBV7-9 and TRBJ2-1 gives the full variable domain: DTGVSQNPRHKITKRGQNVTFRCDPISEHNRLYWYRQTLGQGPEFLTYFQNEAQLEKSRLLSDRFSAERPKGSFSTLEIQRTEQGDSAMYLCASSTPESGLNNEQFFGPGTRLTVL.

The chain recombines TRBV6-1 with TRBJ1-5; D unresolved. Germline V CDR1 and CDR2: MNHNS, SASEGT. Trimming removed 2 bases from V and 10 bases from J, with 12 bases in between. The CDR3 totals 13 residues. The chain's CDR3 is CASSEWAKSPQHF. The DNA for the CDR3 is TGTGCCAGCAGTGAATGGGCAAAGAGCCCCCAGCATTTT.

V is TRBV5-5 and J is TRBJ1-2; D possibly corresponds to TRBD1 (5 bases). Looked up from germline, CDR1 is SGHKS and CDR2 is YYEKEE (reference sequence). V lost 2 bases and J lost 3, with 23 bases in between. CDR3 length: 18 residues. CDR3 region: CASSLATGTSISHYGYTF. Written as DNA, the CDR3 is TGTGCCAGCAGCTTAGCCACCGGGACTTCTATATCTCACTATGGCTACACCTTC.

The chain links TRBV29-1 to TRBJ1-3, with D tentatively TRBD1 (5 bases). Looked up from germline, CDR1 is SQVTM and CDR2 is ANQGSEA. This CDR3 has 14 residues. V shed 8 bases and J shed 1 base, with 15 bases lying between them. The CDR3 nucleotides read TGCAGCTCCACAGAAAAGGGGTCTGGAAACACCATATATTTT. Translating it yields CSSTEKGSGNTIYF.

The J gene is TRBJ1-2, the V gene TRBV5-1, with 9 nucleotides matching TRBD1. The germline gives CDR1 SGHRS, CDR2 YFSETQ. The CDR3 contains 14 residues. With 4 bases clipped from V and 5 bases from J, the junction kept 6 bases outside the gene matches. CDR3 in amino acids: CASSPGQGKYGYTF. For the CDR3, the DNA is TGCGCCAGCAGCCCGGGACAGGGAAAATATGGCTACACCTTC. The full variable domain, completed using reference TRBV5-1 and TRBJ1-2, is KAGVTQTPRYLIKTRGQQVTLSCSPISGHRSVSWYQQTPGQGLQFLFEYFSETQRNKGNFPGRFSGRQFSNSRSEMNVSTLELGDSALYLCASSPGQGKYGYTFGSGTRLTVV.

The genes are TRBV3-1 (or the pseudogene TRBV3-2) and TRBJ2-1, with D possibly being TRBD2 (5 bases). The germline V gene has CDR1 LGHDT and CDR2 YNNKEL (reference sequence). The CDR3 is 14 residues long. Trimming took 0 bases from V and 7 from J, leaving 10 bases between them. The CDR3 bases are TGTGCCAGCAGCCAAGAAAGACTAACGAATGAGCAGTTCTTC. Translating gives CASSQERLTNEQFF.

CDR3 protein: CASRDSSYEQYF. DNA for the CDR3: TGTGCCAGCAGGGACAGCTCCTACGAGCAGTACTTC. The V and J genes are TRBV27 and TRBJ2-7, with D possibly TRBD1 on 6 matching bases. The CDR3 sequence is 12 residues long. V dropped 6 bases and J dropped 0 bases, with 6 bases sitting between them. Germline V lookup: CDR1 MNHEY, CDR2 SMNVEV (reference sequence).

The rearrangement links TRBV6-6 to TRBJ1-1, with D perhaps TRBD1 (5 bases). CDR3 size: 12 residues. V dropped 7 bases and J dropped 7 bases, with 13 bases sitting between them. The germline CDR1 and CDR2 sequences are MNHNY and SVGAGI (reference sequence). The CDR3 sequence: CASTSQGGEAFF. The CDR3 DNA follows: TGTGCCAGCACTAGCCAGGGAGGTGAAGCTTTCTTT.

V gene TRBV3-1 (or the pseudogene TRBV3-2) combines with J gene TRBJ2-7; TRBD2 matches 7 bases. Trimming removed 0 bases from V and 5 bases from J; junction bases left unmatched: 7. Per germline, CDR1 LGHDT and CDR2 YNNKEL (reference sequence). CDR3 length: 15 residues. CDR3 amino acids: CASSQEPFGLDEQYF. CDR3 in DNA: TGTGCCAGCAGCCAAGAACCGTTCGGACTAGACGAGCAGTACTTC.

This sequence joins TRBV18 and TRBJ1-3; 8 positions match TRBD1. The CDR3 loop spans 18 amino acids. V trimming: 3 bases; J trimming: 0 bases; junction bases outside the gene matches: 10. Germline CDR1 is KGHSH and CDR2 is LQKENI. In DNA, the CDR3 is TGTGCCAGCTCACCCCTTACCCTGGGACAGGACTCTGGAAACACCATATATTTT. It translates to CASSPLTLGQDSGNTIYF.

This chain connects TRBV9 to TRBJ2-1; unclear D gene. CDR1 and CDR2 (germline): SGDLS, YYNGEE. The CDR3 is 16 amino acids. Trimming shortened V by 0 bases and J by 0 bases, and 10 bases separated the two germline ends. CDR3 sequence (DNA): TGTGCCAGCAGCGTAGTGGCGGAGAGCTCCTACAATGAGCAGTTCTTC. This gives the protein CASSVVAESSYNEQFF.

The V call is TRBV6-6, the J call TRBJ2-1; possible D gene TRBD1, 6 bases. CDR1 MNHNY and CDR2 SVGAGI come from the germline V gene (reference sequence). V was clipped by 7 bases and J by 5 bases, with 21 bases between them. The CDR3 is 16 amino acids. For the CDR3, the DNA is TGTGCCAGCACCTCAGGGGTGAACGTGGCGGACAATGAGCAGTTCTTC. Its translation is CASTSGVNVADNEQFF.

The chain joins TRBV11-2 to TRBJ1-6; 10 bases are a match to TRBD1. Germline V gives CDR1 SGHAT, CDR2 FQNNGV. Trimming cost V 5 bases and J 10 bases; bases outside gene matches: 8. There are 15 residues in the CDR3. The CDR3 DNA sequence: TGTGCCAGCAGCCTCGGGACAGGGGTAGGGTCACCCCTCCACTTT. Protein product: CASSLGTGVGSPLHF. The whole variable domain, remainder taken from reference TRBV11-2 and TRBJ1-6, is EAGVAQSPRYKIIEKRQSVAFWCNPISGHATLYWYQQILGQGPKLLIQFQNNGVVDDSQLPKDRFSAERLKGVDSTLKIQPAKLEDSAVYLCASSLGTGVGSPLHFGNGTRLTVT.

This chain joins TRBV3-1 (or the pseudogene TRBV3-2) and TRBJ1-5; possibly TRBD1 for D (5 bases). Trimming pared 0 bases from V and 4 bases from J, leaving 10 bases between. CDR1 is LGHDT, CDR2 YNNKEL, per germline (reference sequence). The CDR3 runs 15 residues. The DNA of the CDR3 is TGTGCCAGCAGCCAAGACCAGGGTATGAATCAGCCCCAGCATTTT. Translated: CASSQDQGMNQPQHF.

This chain's CDR3 is CASSQGPFRRVTGELFF. The CDR3 DNA is TGCGCCAGCAGCCAAGGCCCGTTTCGGAGGGTTACCGGGGAGCTGTTTTTT. The rearrangement links TRBV4-1 to TRBJ2-2; possible D gene TRBD2, 6 bases. Germline V gene sequence: CDR1 MGHRA, CDR2 YSYEKL. Trimming pared 1 base from V and 5 bases from J, leaving 17 bases between. The CDR3 covers 17 residues.

This rearrangement joins TRBV5-4 to TRBJ1-4; TRBD1 aligns across 7 bases. This CDR3 contains 14 residues. The junction had 6 bases not matched to a gene; V was cut back by 2 bases and J by 8 bases. From germline, CDR1 is SGHNT and CDR2 YYREEE (reference sequence). The CDR3 is CASSFRDRREKLFF. CDR3 sequence (DNA): TGTGCCAGCAGCTTCCGGGACAGAAGGGAAAAACTGTTTTTT. Full variable domain (outside the CDR3, taken from reference TRBV5-4 and TRBJ1-4): ETGVTQSPTHLIKTRGQQVTLRCSSQSGHNTVSWYQQALGQGPQFIFQYYREEENGRGNFPPRFSGLQFPNYSSELNVNALELDDSALYLCASSFRDRREKLFFGSGTQLSVL.

This clone was seen a few times. This chain links TRBV20-1 with TRBJ1-5; 7 bases map to TRBD1. This CDR3 contains 14 residues. From germline, CDR1 is DFQATT and CDR2 SNEGSKA (reference sequence). Unmatched junction bases numbered 8, after V lost 3 bases and J lost 6 bases. CDR3 DNA: TGCAGTGCTAGTGATACAGGGGCGGGTCAGCCCCAGCATTTT. This encodes CSASDTGAGQPQHF.

The chain has TRBV15 and TRBJ2-3; 11 positions agree with TRBD2. The CDR3 contains 16 residues. The germline gives CDR1 LNHNV, CDR2 YYDKDF (reference sequence). Unmatched junction bases numbered 4, after V lost 1 base and J lost 4 bases. CDR3 bases: TGTGCCACCAGCAGAGGAGGGACTAGCGGCTCAGATACGCAGTATTTT. This encodes CATSRGGTSGSDTQYF.